This TCR beta chain originates from a study of blood T cells in healthy people across ages. Sample-barcoded 5' priming and a J-beta primer mix drove a second PCR of roughly 6 to 12 cycles. One entry per CDR3 protein, called by TCRdb with MiXCR from the 5' RACE reads. The sample lists hundreds of thousands of distinct CDR3 sequences; 22% were seen once. This clonotype was seen repeatedly, ten times or more. The CDR3 has 13 residues. Trimming removed 4 bases from V and 7 bases from J; junction bases left unmatched: 5. CDR1 and CDR2 from the germline V gene are SQVTM and ANQGSEA. The origin of this receptor is a man between 65 and 85 years old in good health. The sample comprised blood. V is TRBV29-1 and J is TRBJ1-4, with TRBD1 matching 8 bases. CDR3 sequence: CSVATGVGEKLFF. CDR3 DNA: TGCAGCGTTGCGACAGGGGTTGGTGAAAAACTGTTTTTT.